These 2 T cell receptor beta chains share one sample of origin, sequenced in a study of blood T cell repertoires in COVID-19. TCRdb's copy holds only in-frame clones and misses some; the assay was immunoSEQ multiplex PCR. The data contain about 400,000 clones, about nine tenths of them singletons. The material sequenced was PBMCs or T cells enriched from blood (not recorded which). The receptors were sampled from a woman aged 25 to 45 who had recovered from COVID-19.

The rearrangement joins TRBV7-3 to TRBJ2-1; 13 bases fit TRBD2. The CDR3 length is 16 residues. Germline values: CDR1 SGHTA, CDR2 FQGTGA. V trimming: 5 bases; J trimming: 2 bases; junction bases outside the gene matches: 3. The DNA for the CDR3 is TGTGCCAGCAGCCCAGGGACTAGCGGGACCTACAATGAGCAGTTCTTC. Translated, it gives CASSPGTSGTYNEQFF. Full variable domain (remainder filled in from reference TRBV7-3 and TRBJ2-1): GAGVSQTPSNKVTEKGKYVELRCDPISGHTALYWYRQSLGQGPEFLIYFQGTGAADDSGLPNDRFFAVRPEGSVSTLKIQRTERGDSAVYLCASSPGTSGTYNEQFFGPGTRLTVL.

The chain links TRBV27 to TRBJ2-3; D is ambiguous. V was trimmed by 2 bases and J by 2 bases, leaving 8 bases between them. CDR1 and CDR2 from the germline V gene are MNHEY and SMNVEV (reference sequence). The CDR3 covers 14 residues. The CDR3 loop is CASSLLRSTDTQYF. Here the CDR3 DNA reads TGTGCCAGCAGTTTACTACGGTCCACAGATACGCAGTATTTT.